Each of the 6 T cell receptor beta chains below was sequenced from the same sample in a study of T cell responses to AZD1222 COVID-19 vaccine. TCRdb's copy holds only in-frame clones and misses some; the assay was immunoSEQ multiplex PCR. The table has about 120,000 clones, 70% to 90% seen once. The specimen comprised peripheral blood, sampled on day 0 of AZD1222 vaccination. These receptors originate from an adult in good health.

This clone has only one observation. The chain recombines TRBV5-1 with TRBJ1-1, with 9 bases fitting TRBD1. CDR1 and CDR2 from the germline V gene are SGHRS and YFSETQ. After removal of 0 bases from V and 1 base from J, the junction contained 4 bases not matched to a gene. This CDR3 spans 16 amino acids. CDR3 protein: CASSLVGQGWNTEAFF. The CDR3 coding sequence is TGCGCCAGCAGCTTGGTGGGACAGGGATGGAACACTGAAGCTTTCTTT.

The chain is built from TRBV6-2 or TRBV6-3 and TRBJ2-7, with TRBD2 identical over 15 bases. The CDR3 runs to 15 residues. Germline V gene lookup returns CDR1 MNHEY and CDR2 SVGEGT. J was trimmed by 6 bases and V by 4 bases; bases with no gene match: 4. The CDR3 region has the DNA TGTGCCAGCAGTTCCGCGGGACTAGCGGGGGGCGAGCAGTACTTC. Translation: CASSSAGLAGGEQYF.

The J gene is TRBJ2-7, the V gene TRBV5-5; D is perhaps TRBD1 or TRBD2 (5 bases each). Trimming pared 0 bases from V and 3 bases from J, leaving 13 bases between. Germline CDR1 and CDR2: SGHKS and YYEKEE (reference sequence). The CDR3 covers 15 residues. Here the CDR3 DNA reads TGTGCCAGCAGCTTGGCCGGGACGGACGGCTACGAGCAGTACTTC. As protein: CASSLAGTDGYEQYF.

The chain recombines TRBV19 with TRBJ1-4; weak D call: TRBD1 (5 bases). Trimming left V 8 bases short and J 0 bases short, with 13 bases between. Germline loops: CDR1 LNHDA, CDR2 SQIVND (reference sequence). The CDR3 is 15 residues long. CDR3 sequence reads: CASHLQGATNEKLFF. The CDR3 nucleotides are TGTGCCAGTCACCTTCAGGGAGCAACTAATGAAAAACTGTTTTTT.

A few counts support this clone. The CDR3 reads CASSLGGTSGQYF. CDR3 bases: TGTGCCAGCAGCTTAGGAGGGACTTCTGGGCAGTACTTC. The genes are TRBV7-9 and TRBJ2-7; D possibly corresponds to TRBD2 (6 bases). Per the germline V gene, CDR1 is SEHNR and CDR2 is FQNEAQ (reference sequence). V was shortened by 1 base and J by 9 bases, with 13 bases between the two germline ends. The CDR3 length is 13 residues.

V is TRBV5-4 and J is TRBJ1-2; D remains ambiguous. Germline-derived CDR1 and CDR2 are SGHNT and YYREEE (reference sequence). V lost 4 bases and J lost 2, with 9 bases in between. The CDR3 length is 13 residues. In DNA, the CDR3 is TGTGCCAGCAGCGGCCAGGAAAACTATGGCTACACCTTC. Protein product: CASSGQENYGYTF. Full variable domain (remainder filled in from reference TRBV5-4 and TRBJ1-2): ETGVTQSPTHLIKTRGQQVTLRCSSQSGHNTVSWYQQALGQGPQFIFQYYREEENGRGNFPPRFSGLQFPNYSSELNVNALELDDSALYLCASSGQENYGYTFGSGTRLTVV.